The next 18 T cell receptor beta chains were all read from a single sample in a study of blood T cells in healthy people across ages. Alongside a J-beta primer mix, a sample-barcoded 5' primer served in a second PCR lasting about 7 to 12 cycles. TCRdb independently ran MiXCR on the 5' RACE reads; one entry per CDR3 protein. This table has about a million distinct CDR3 sequences, more than 30% appearing once. Source material: blood. All receptors come from a man in his late teens or twenties in good health.

This clonotype was picked up one time. The rearrangement uses TRBV7-9 and TRBJ2-1; 10 positions match TRBD2. V shed 2 bases and J 9 bases; nucleotides not matched to a gene: 7. The CDR3 runs to 15 residues. The germline CDR1 and CDR2 sequences are SEHNR and FQNEAQ (reference sequence). The DNA for the CDR3 is TGTGCCAGCAGCTTAACGAGCGGGGGGGCCACTGAGCAGTTCTTC. This sequence encodes CASSLTSGGATEQFF.

As concerns this clonotype: A much bigger clone sits one base away, suggesting this may be a read error. V and J are TRBV7-2 and TRBJ1-5; no definite D call. The CDR3 is made up of 13 amino acids. CDR1 and CDR2 (germline): SGHTA, FQGNSA. With 11 bases removed from V and 2 bases from J, the gap between germline ends came to 13 bases. The CDR3 is CACTPSGNQPQHF. The CDR3 nucleotides read TGTGCCTGTACGCCAAGTGGCAATCAGCCCCAGCATTTT.

The rearrangement joins TRBV20-1 to TRBJ2-3, with 9 bases identical to TRBD1. The CDR3 is made up of 15 amino acids. CDR1 and CDR2 (germline): DFQATT, SNEGSKA (reference sequence). The CDR3 sequence is CSPNPMTGGSDTQYF. CDR3 in DNA: TGCAGCCCCAATCCCATGACAGGGGGATCAGATACGCAGTATTTT.

V gene TRBV20-1 combines with J gene TRBJ1-2; TRBD1 matches at 8 bases. This CDR3 spans 13 amino acids. Germline-derived CDR1 and CDR2 are DFQATT and SNEGSKA (reference sequence). V lost 6 bases, J lost 5 bases, and 8 bases stayed unmatched. CDR3 nucleotide sequence: TGCAGTGCCGACCAGGGGGCAGGGTATGGCTACACCTTC. Its protein product is CSADQGAGYGYTF.

A few counts support this clonotype. This sequence joins TRBV14 and TRBJ1-4, with a tentative D call TRBD1 (6 bases). Trimming took 1 base from V and 6 from J, leaving 9 bases between them. The CDR3 runs 14 residues. Germline CDR1 and CDR2: SGHDN and FVKESK. This chain's CDR3 is CASSQVAGDEKLFF. The CDR3 DNA follows: TGTGCCAGCAGCCAAGTAGCAGGGGATGAAAAACTGTTTTTT.

The gene calls are TRBV20-1 and TRBJ2-1; D remains unclear. This CDR3 spans 14 amino acids. Germline V gives CDR1 DFQATT, CDR2 SNEGSKA (reference sequence). Between the trimmed V and J ends, which lost 2 bases and 13 bases, there was a span of 21 bases. The CDR3, as DNA: TGCAGTGCTAGACGTAGCCAGAATCAAGAGACCCAGTTCTTC. Protein sequence: CSARRSQNQETQFF.

The chain couples TRBV20-1 to TRBJ2-1; 9 nucleotides line up with TRBD2. There are 15 residues in the CDR3. The germline V gene has CDR1 DFQATT and CDR2 SNEGSKA (reference sequence). After removal of 6 bases from V and 8 bases from J, the junction contained 14 bases not matched to a gene. CDR3 coding DNA: TGCAGTGCCGAAGACGCTAGCGGGGATGGCTATGAGCAGTTCTTC. This translates into CSAEDASGDGYEQFF.

The V call is TRBV5-1, the J call TRBJ2-3; D is perhaps TRBD1 (5 bases). This CDR3 region has 16 residues. The germline CDR1 and CDR2 sequences are SGHRS and YFSETQ. The V and J ends lost 1 base and 6 bases respectively, with 18 bases between them. In nucleotides, the CDR3 is TGCGCCAGCAGCTTGATGACAGACCACTTGAGGGATACGCAGTATTTT. It translates to CASSLMTDHLRDTQYF.

The J gene is TRBJ2-5, the V gene TRBV7-9; D may be TRBD1 or TRBD2 (5 bases each). Germline-derived CDR1 and CDR2 are SEHNR and FQNEAQ (reference sequence). The V gene lost 1 base and the J gene lost 12 bases, with 12 bases spanning the gap. The CDR3 has 12 residues. CDR3 nucleotides: TGTGCCAGCAGCTTAGGGGTTAGGGACGAGTACTTC. Translated, it gives CASSLGVRDEYF. Full variable domain (outside the CDR3, taken from reference TRBV7-9 and TRBJ2-5): DTGVSQNPRHKITKRGQNVTFRCDPISEHNRLYWYRQTLGQGPEFLTYFQNEAQLEKSRLLSDRFSAERPKGSFSTLEIQRTEQGDSAMYLCASSLGVRDEYFGPGTRLLVL.

This clonotype was detected only a few times. V usage is TRBV4-1 and J usage is TRBJ2-1; D is perhaps TRBD2 (5 bases). The CDR3 is 16 residues long. Deletions cut 1 base from V and 7 bases from J, with 17 bases between. The germline CDR1 and CDR2 sequences are MGHRA and YSYEKL. The CDR3 nucleotides are TGCGCCAGCAGCCAAGGGCTAGCCAATAATCAGAATGAGCAGTTCTTC. Translation gives CASSQGLANNQNEQFF.

This chain connects TRBV10-3 to TRBJ2-1; TRBD2 aligns across 7 bases. CDR1 ENHRY and CDR2 SYGVKD come from the germline V gene. Trimming removed 6 bases from V and 5 bases from J; junction bases left unmatched: 4. The CDR3 length is 13 residues. The CDR3 DNA reads as TGTGCCATCAGGGGGGGGGAGGACAATGAGCAGTTCTTC. This gives the protein CAIRGGEDNEQFF.

This clonotype has a single count. The chain is built from TRBV29-1 and TRBJ2-7; 9 bases are shared with TRBD1. The end of the DNA fits TRBJ2-5 better, so the J call may be wrong. CDR1 and CDR2 from the germline V gene are SQVTM and ANQGSEA. This CDR3 spans 13 amino acids. CDR3 in DNA: TGCAGCAAACAGGAGACAGGGGGAGAGACCCAGTACTTC. As protein: CSKQETGGETQYF.

V gene TRBV12-3 or TRBV12-4 combines with J gene TRBJ2-2; D is possibly TRBD2 (5 bases). The germline V and J ends were trimmed by 3 bases and 5 bases, with 19 bases remaining between them. This CDR3 has 17 amino acids. This CDR3 is CASSLPRPGRTTGELFF. In nucleotides, the CDR3 is TGTGCCAGCAGTTTGCCGCGGCCCGGGCGGACTACCGGGGAGCTGTTTTTT.

On this clonotype itself: Given a much more abundant clone one base away, this may be a read error. The chain links TRBV7-2 to TRBJ2-1, with D hard to call. Germline CDR1 is SGHTA and CDR2 is FQGNSA. The CDR3 contains 17 residues. In nucleotides, the CDR3 is TGTGCCAGCGGCTTAATTTGTTGTGCGGTCTCCTACAATGAGCAGTTCTTC. The encoded protein is CASGLICCAVSYNEQFF.

V usage is TRBV28 and J usage is TRBJ1-1; 9 nucleotides line up with TRBD1. After removal of 8 bases from V and 5 bases from J, the junction contained 9 bases not matched to a gene. The CDR3 runs to 14 residues. The germline gives CDR1 MDHEN, CDR2 SYDVKM. The CDR3 nucleotides are TGTGCCAGCTGGTACAGGGGGCAGGGGACTGAAGCTTTCTTT. It is translated as CASWYRGQGTEAFF.

This clonotype has just a few counts. The genes are TRBV24-1 and TRBJ2-3; TRBD2 matches at 9 bases. Germline CDR1 and CDR2: KGHDR and SFDVKD. This CDR3 comprises 15 residues. The trim removed 5 bases at V and 3 bases at J, leaving 5 bases unmatched. CDR3 sequence (DNA): TGTGCCACCAGTGGAAGCGGGGGGTTTACAGATACGCAGTATTTT. It translates to CATSGSGGFTDTQYF.

In its sample, this clonotype was seen a few times. J is TRBJ2-1 and V is TRBV20-1, with 7 bases that match TRBD2. Germline V CDR1 and CDR2: DFQATT, SNEGSKA (reference sequence). The CDR3 runs to 16 residues. The V segment lost 5 bases and the J segment 0 bases; nucleotides outside the gene matches: 10. Here the CDR3 DNA reads TGCAGTGCTGGGGGAGCGGGGCTAAGCTCCTACAATGAGCAGTTCTTC. Its translation: CSAGGAGLSSYNEQFF.

V usage is TRBV6-2 or TRBV6-3 and J usage is TRBJ2-7; D may be TRBD1 (7 bases). CDR3 size: 14 residues. Germline assignment: CDR1 MNHEY and CDR2 SVGEGT. Trimming cost V 11 bases and J 3 bases, with 20 bases left between them. CDR3 nucleotide sequence: TGTGCCGCCAACCTCGCAGGGGGGTTCTACGAGCAGTACTTC. Protein: CAANLAGGFYEQYF.